This entry lists 30 T cell receptor beta chains sequenced from one sample in a study of naive and memory T cell subsets. The beta constant-region primer was an equimolar mix of two oligonucleotides covering TRBC1 and TRBC2. A single record per CDR3 protein comes from TCRdb applying MiXCR to the UMI-ligation and nested PCR reads. The repertoire consists of 100,000 or so distinct CDR3 sequences, with 7% to 8% occurring once and the leading ten covering around 1.5%. The sequencing input was central memory CD4+ T cells from blood. All receptors derive from a human donor in good health.

This clonotype was found many times. The chain links TRBV20-1 to TRBJ2-5; TRBD1 matches 7 bases. The CDR3 loop spans 16 amino acids. V lost 3 bases to trimming and J lost 2 bases; unmatched junction nucleotides: 12. Looked up from germline, CDR1 is DFQATT and CDR2 is SNEGSKA (reference sequence). The CDR3 is CSASPWGRGTQETQYF. The CDR3 nucleotides read TGCAGTGCTAGTCCCTGGGGCAGGGGGACACAAGAGACCCAGTACTTC.

This clonotype has more than one count but fewer than ten. J is TRBJ2-2 and V is TRBV20-1, with D possibly TRBD1 on 6 matching bases. V was trimmed by 0 bases and J by 7 bases, leaving 12 bases between them. Germline V gene lookup returns CDR1 DFQATT and CDR2 SNEGSKA (reference sequence). This CDR3 is built from 14 residues. The CDR3 region is CSARDPTGYGELFF. CDR3 nucleotides: TGCAGTGCTAGAGACCCTACAGGGTACGGGGAGCTGTTTTTT.

This clonotype was recorded at least ten times. This chain uses TRBV5-5 with TRBJ2-7, with D possibly TRBD1 on 5 matching bases. Germline CDR1 reads SGHKS; CDR2 reads YYEKEE (reference sequence). The CDR3 contains 14 residues. Trimming took 4 bases from V and 1 from J, leaving 12 bases between them. CDR3 DNA: TGTGCCAGCAGCGGACCCAGGGCTTCCTACGAGCAGTACTTC. Protein product: CASSGPRASYEQYF. Full variable domain (missing parts from reference TRBV5-5 and TRBJ2-7): DAGVTQSPTHLIKTRGQQVTLRCSPISGHKSVSWYQQVLGQGPQFIFQYYEKEERGRGNFPDRFSARQFPNYSSELNVNALLLGDSALYLCASSGPRASYEQYFGPGTRLTVT.

This sequence joins TRBV7-2 and TRBJ2-1; 7 nucleotides align to TRBD2. The ends lost 3 bases at V and 7 bases at J; junction bases unmatched: 3. This CDR3 region has 13 residues. Looked up from germline, CDR1 is SGHTA and CDR2 is FQGNSA. In DNA, the CDR3 is TGTGCCAGCAGCTTTGGGGGGGTGAATGAGCAGTTCTTC. It specifies CASSFGGVNEQFF.

The chain employs TRBV6-1 and TRBJ1-4, with 9 bases fitting TRBD1. The length of the CDR3 is 15 residues. V shed 0 bases and J 7 bases; nucleotides not matched to a gene: 3. Germline V CDR1 and CDR2: MNHNS, SASEGT. Here the CDR3 reads CASSEAGTGTEKLFF. The CDR3 bases are TGTGCCAGCAGTGAAGCCGGGACAGGGACTGAAAAACTGTTTTTT.

The sample holds many counts of this clonotype. The chain couples TRBV9 to TRBJ1-2, with unresolved D. This CDR3 is built from 18 residues. The V gene's germline CDR1 is SGDLS and CDR2 YYNGEE. The ends were cut back, 4 bases at V and 4 bases at J, with 26 bases in the middle. Here the CDR3 DNA reads TGTGCCAGCAGCTTCGCCCCTGAGAAGGGAATCTACTTCTATGGCTACACCTTC. Its protein is CASSFAPEKGIYFYGYTF.

The chain couples TRBV7-2 to TRBJ2-3; 11 bases map to TRBD2. CDR3 length: 17 residues. V shed 1 base and J 0 bases; nucleotides not matched to a gene: 3. CDR1 SGHTA and CDR2 FQGNSA come from the germline V gene. For the CDR3, the DNA is TGTGCCAGCAGCTTAGTAGGGACTAGCGGCAGCACAGATACGCAGTATTTT. Encoded protein: CASSLVGTSGSTDTQYF.

This clonotype was found a few times. The chain carries TRBV7-8 and TRBJ2-1; TRBD1 matches 10 bases. V was pared by 5 bases and J by 2 bases, with 6 bases of the junction left unmatched. Germline-derived CDR1 and CDR2 are SGHVS and FQNEAQ. This CDR3 is built from 16 residues. The CDR3 nucleotides read TGTGCCAGCAGCCGTACCGGGACAGGGGCCTACAATGAGCAGTTCTTC. It codes for CASSRTGTGAYNEQFF.

In this sample, this clonotype turned up many times. The chain uses TRBV20-1 and TRBJ2-7; 7 bases map to TRBD1. V gave up 0 bases and J gave up 2 bases; unmatched junction bases: 7. The CDR3 is made up of 15 amino acids. CDR1 DFQATT and CDR2 SNEGSKA come from the germline V gene (reference sequence). The CDR3 spells CSARDLGGVAYEQYF. In DNA form, the CDR3 reads TGCAGTGCTAGAGATCTAGGGGGCGTAGCCTACGAGCAGTACTTC.

This clonotype has more than one count but fewer than ten. The chain recombines TRBV5-1 with TRBJ2-3, with TRBD1 identical over 11 bases. Losses at the gene ends were 4 bases for V and 4 bases for J; bases not matched to a gene: 11. The CDR3 extends over 17 amino acids. Germline CDR1 and CDR2: SGHRS and YFSETQ. For the CDR3, the DNA is TGCGCCAGCAGCATTCCAGGACAGGGGGCAGGGGCAGATACGCAGTATTTT. As protein: CASSIPGQGAGADTQYF. The full variable domain, completed using reference TRBV5-1 and TRBJ2-3, is KAGVTQTPRYLIKTRGQQVTLSCSPISGHRSVSWYQQTPGQGLQFLFEYFSETQRNKGNFPGRFSGRQFSNSRSEMNVSTLELGDSALYLCASSIPGQGAGADTQYFGPGTRLTVL.

The rearrangement links TRBV4-3 to TRBJ2-3, with D perhaps TRBD2 (6 bases). Between the trimmed V and J ends, which lost 3 bases and 0 bases, there was a span of 13 bases. The germline gives CDR1 LGHNA, CDR2 YSLEER. The CDR3 covers 16 residues. DNA of the CDR3: TGCGCCAGCAGCCACCTACTAGCCCCCAGCACAGATACGCAGTATTTT. This translates into CASSHLLAPSTDTQYF.

This clonotype was counted at least ten times. The J gene is TRBJ1-1, the V gene TRBV18; D is ambiguous. Trimming stripped 3 bases from V and 1 base from J, with 6 bases between. The CDR3 runs to 13 residues. Per germline, CDR1 KGHSH and CDR2 LQKENI. CDR3 in amino acids: CASSPRQNTEAFF. The CDR3 nucleotides read TGTGCCAGCTCACCTCGACAGAACACTGAAGCTTTCTTT.

This clonotype was seen at least ten times. This chain joins TRBV7-2 and TRBJ2-3; D is possibly TRBD2 (6 bases). The length of the CDR3 is 15 residues. Germline CDR1 and CDR2: SGHTA and FQGNSA. Trimming took 7 bases from V and 0 from J, leaving 14 bases between them. This CDR3 is CASTAFAGSTDTQYF. CDR3 coding DNA: TGTGCCAGCACCGCCTTTGCGGGGAGCACAGATACGCAGTATTTT.

A few counts support this clonotype. This CDR3 is CSVVGFQETQYF. The CDR3 nucleotides are TGCAGCGTCGTCGGCTTTCAAGAGACCCAGTACTTC. The chain links TRBV29-1 to TRBJ2-5, with no clear D. V was clipped by 6 bases and J by 2 bases, with 10 bases between them. CDR3 length equals 12 residues. Germline lookup yields CDR1 SQVTM and CDR2 ANQGSEA.

The chain combines TRBV18 with TRBJ2-7, with 8 bases aligning to TRBD1. V gave up 1 base and J gave up 1 base; unmatched junction bases: 3. The V gene's germline CDR1 is KGHSH and CDR2 LQKENI. This CDR3 has 15 residues. CDR3 nucleotide sequence: TGTGCCAGCTCACCACAGGGGACAGGATCCTACGAGCAGTACTTC. Residues: CASSPQGTGSYEQYF.

This clonotype was recorded at least ten times. The gene calls are TRBV6-6 and TRBJ1-1; 10 positions match TRBD1. Germline V CDR1 and CDR2: MNHNY, SVGAGI (reference sequence). The junction had 12 bases not matched to a gene; V was cut back by 2 bases and J by 6 bases. This CDR3 has 17 amino acids. This CDR3 is CASSYRNFEDRGSEAFF. CDR3 DNA sequence: TGTGCCAGCAGTTACCGTAATTTCGAGGACAGGGGGTCTGAAGCTTTCTTT.

The chain joins TRBV27 to TRBJ1-6; D is undetermined. The V end was cut by 6 bases, the J end by 3 bases, with 12 bases between. Per germline, CDR1 MNHEY and CDR2 SMNVEV (reference sequence). The CDR3 loop spans 15 amino acids. The CDR3 DNA reads as TGTGCCAGCAGGTTGGAACCGAACTATAATTCACCCCTCCACTTT. This sequence encodes CASRLEPNYNSPLHF.

This clonotype came up once. Sequence at one end of the junction differs from germline and may be a read error. This chain uses TRBV18 with TRBJ1-1; 7 nucleotides align to TRBD1. The CDR3 has 12 residues. Looked up from germline, CDR1 is KGHSH and CDR2 is LQKENI. In DNA, the CDR3 is TGTTCCAGCTCACCCCGACAGGGAGAAGCTTTCTTT. It encodes CSSSPRQGEAFF.

This clonotype was detected many times. The chain joins TRBV7-2 to TRBJ1-6; 8 nucleotides line up with TRBD1. CDR3 length: 18 residues. The V gene end was trimmed by 5 bases and the J gene end by 0 bases; junction bases not matched to a gene: 9. The germline gives CDR1 SGHTA, CDR2 FQGNSA. Here the CDR3 reads CASSPGDRTSSYNSPLHF. The CDR3 coding sequence is TGTGCCAGCAGCCCCGGGGACAGGACGTCCTCCTATAATTCACCCCTCCACTTT.

This clonotype was seen ten or more times. The V and J genes are TRBV7-3 and TRBJ1-1, with a tentative D call TRBD1 (5 bases). Germline loops: CDR1 SGHTA, CDR2 FQGTGA. V gave up 6 bases and J gave up 3 bases, with 17 bases separating them. This CDR3 contains 15 residues. The CDR3 DNA is TGTGCCAGCAGGATGGAACCCGGGGGATACACTGAAGCTTTCTTT. The encoded protein is CASRMEPGGYTEAFF.

The sample holds many counts of this clonotype. Here the CDR3 DNA reads TGTGCCAGCAGCTTGGCTAGGGTAGACAATCAGCCCCAGCATTTT. Residues: CASSLARVDNQPQHF. The chain recombines TRBV5-6 with TRBJ1-5; no clear D gene. CDR1 SGHDT and CDR2 YYEEEE come from the germline V gene. This CDR3 is built from 15 residues. V lost 0 bases to trimming and J lost 3 bases, with 10 bases between them. The variable domain in full, completed from reference TRBV5-6 and TRBJ1-5, reads DAGVTQSPTHLIKTRGQQVTLRCSPKSGHDTVSWYQQALGQGPQFIFQYYEEEERQRGNFPDRFSGHQFPNYSSELNVNALLLGDSALYLCASSLARVDNQPQHFGDGTRLSIL.

This chain uses TRBV6-6 with TRBJ1-6; D remains unclear. V was shortened by 8 bases and J by 0 bases, with 17 bases between the two germline ends. Looked up from germline, CDR1 is MNHNY and CDR2 is SVGAGI (reference sequence). CDR3 length: 17 residues. As DNA, the CDR3 is TGTGCCAGCCGCGAGGTGGGCGGAGGCTCCTATAATTCACCCCTCCACTTT. Translation: CASREVGGGSYNSPLHF.

This clonotype has at least ten counts. The DNA of the CDR3 is TGTGCCAGCAGTGACCCGATACAGGGTTTTCAGCCCCAGCATTTT. Translation: CASSDPIQGFQPQHF. The rearrangement links TRBV2 to TRBJ1-5; possible D gene TRBD1, 6 bases. Trimming left V 3 bases short and J 6 bases short, with 15 bases between. This CDR3 comprises 15 residues. From germline, CDR1 is SNHLY and CDR2 FYNNEI.

The rearrangement joins TRBV20-1 to TRBJ2-3; D is perhaps TRBD1 (7 bases). V was trimmed by 5 bases and J by 9 bases, leaving 21 bases between them. The CDR3 runs to 14 residues. CDR1 and CDR2 from the germline V gene are DFQATT and SNEGSKA (reference sequence). CDR3 in DNA: TGCAGTGCTCTTGGAGGGGGCGACTTGTGGACGCAGTATTTT. This encodes CSALGGGDLWTQYF.

This clonotype came up many times. This chain connects TRBV11-3 to TRBJ1-1; D is unresolved. The CDR3 length is 13 residues. V lost 8 bases, J lost 2 bases, and 12 bases lay in between. Germline assignment: CDR1 SGHNT and CDR2 YENEEA. The CDR3 sequence is CASSSPRNTEAFF. The DNA for the CDR3 is TGTGCCAGCTCCTCCCCTCGCAACACTGAAGCTTTCTTT. Looking up the rest from reference TRBV11-3 and TRBJ1-1 gives the full variable domain: EAGVVQSPRYKIIEKKQPVAFWCNPISGHNTLYWYLQNLGQGPELLIRYENEEAVDDSQLPKDRFSAERLKGVDSTLKIQPAELGDSAVYLCASSSPRNTEAFFGQGTRLTVV.

This clonotype has a handful of counts. The rearrangement links TRBV20-1 to TRBJ2-5; 13 bases agree with TRBD2. Trimming removed 5 bases from V and 5 bases from J; junction bases left unmatched: 5. This CDR3 is built from 14 residues. CDR1 is DFQATT and CDR2 is SNEGSKA in the germline V gene (reference sequence). CDR3 loop: CSASKTSGGETQYF. The CDR3 DNA reads as TGCAGTGCTTCTAAGACTAGCGGGGGGGAGACCCAGTACTTC.

This clonotype came up many times. V usage is TRBV12-3 or TRBV12-4 and J usage is TRBJ2-3; the D gene could be TRBD1 or TRBD2 (6 bases each). This CDR3 has 14 amino acids. Trimming removed 7 bases from V and 6 bases from J, with 17 bases in between. CDR3 loop: CASKGGLRPDTQYF. As DNA, the CDR3 is TGTGCCAGCAAAGGGGGGCTACGGCCGGATACGCAGTATTTT.

The chain has TRBV30 and TRBJ2-7, with D perhaps assigned TRBD1 or TRBD2 (6 bases each). Germline CDR1 is GTSNPN and CDR2 is SVGIG (reference sequence). The CDR3 sequence is 13 residues long. Trimming cost V 3 bases and J 0 bases, with 9 bases left between them. CDR3 DNA sequence: TGTGCCTGGAGAAAGGGGGGCTCCTACGAGCAGTACTTC. It is translated as CAWRKGGSYEQYF.

In its sample, this clonotype was seen a few times. The chain recombines TRBV6-2 or TRBV6-3 with TRBJ2-2; tentative D call: TRBD2 (5 bases). CDR1 is MNHEY, CDR2 SVGEGT, per germline. The CDR3 sequence is 14 residues long. V was shortened by 7 bases and J by 3 bases, with 12 bases between the two germline ends. The CDR3 nucleotides read TGTGCCAGCACCCGCCGGGGTGACACCGGGGAGCTGTTTTTT. This codes for CASTRRGDTGELFF.

There are many counts of this clonotype. The J gene is TRBJ2-2, the V gene TRBV18, with TRBD1 identical over 7 bases. After removal of 0 bases from V and 6 bases from J, the junction contained 4 bases not matched to a gene. Germline V gives CDR1 KGHSH, CDR2 LQKENI. The CDR3 spans 15 residues. The CDR3 protein is CASSPPYQGAGELFF. The CDR3 DNA reads TGTGCCAGCTCACCACCTTACCAGGGGGCCGGGGAGCTGTTTTTT.